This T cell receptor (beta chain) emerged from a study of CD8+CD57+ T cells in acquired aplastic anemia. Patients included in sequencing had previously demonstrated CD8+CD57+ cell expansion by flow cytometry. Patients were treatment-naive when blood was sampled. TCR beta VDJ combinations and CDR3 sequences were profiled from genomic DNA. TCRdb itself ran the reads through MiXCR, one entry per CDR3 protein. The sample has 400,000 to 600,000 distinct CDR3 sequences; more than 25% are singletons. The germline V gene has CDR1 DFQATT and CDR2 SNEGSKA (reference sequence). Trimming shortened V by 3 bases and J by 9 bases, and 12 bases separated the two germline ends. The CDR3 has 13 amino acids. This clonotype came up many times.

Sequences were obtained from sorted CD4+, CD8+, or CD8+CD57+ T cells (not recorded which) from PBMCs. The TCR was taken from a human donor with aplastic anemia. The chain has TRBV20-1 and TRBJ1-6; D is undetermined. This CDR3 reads CSARGGKGSPLHF. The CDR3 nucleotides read TGCAGTGCTAGGGGCGGGAAAGGTTCACCCCTCCACTTT.